Listed below are T cell receptor beta chains from one sample, sequenced in a study of beta chain features in type 1 diabetes. The repertoire was sequenced with immunoSEQ multiplex PCR; TCRdb's copy has only in-frame clones and lacks some. The sample holds about 150,000 clones; less than 9.5% are singletons and the top ten take 0.55% to 0.75%. The sequencing sample was made of central memory CD4+ T cells from blood. All receptors derive from a man aged 18 to 30 in good health. The CDR3 runs from the conserved cysteine through the conserved F or W. The D gene is left open where the match is weak. Size is stated for part of the rows, as once, few or many counts, or as a class when the clone is expanded.

CDR3nt | CDR3aa | j_gene | v_gene | abundance | d_gene
TGTGCCAGCAGCTCAAGACTAGCGGGAGGCGGCGAGCAGTACTTC | CASSSRLAGGGEQYF | TRBJ2-7 | TRBV7-2 | few | TRBD2
TGTGCCAGCATTCACGCGAGCTCCTACAATGAGCAGTTCTTC | CASIHASSYNEQFF | TRBJ2-1 | TRBV2 | NA | NA
TGCGCCAGCAAATCGGTGTTCAGGGGAAATAACGAGCAGTACTTC | CASKSVFRGNNEQYF | TRBJ2-7 | TRBV5-1 | many | NA
TGTGCCAGTAGTATATTCGGGGTCTCTGAAGCTTTCTTT | CASSIFGVSEAFF | TRBJ1-1 | TRBV19 | NA | NA
TGTGCCAGCAGCTTCGGACAGGAACATTACAATGAGCAGTTCTTC | CASSFGQEHYNEQFF | TRBJ2-1 | TRBV5-8 | many | TRBD1
TGTGCCAGCAGCTTATTCGGGACAGATACGCAGTATTTT | CASSLFGTDTQYF | TRBJ2-3 | TRBV7-6 | few | NA
TGTGCCAGCAGTTTCCAGGGTGGGGCCTACGAGCAGTACTTC | CASSFQGGAYEQYF | TRBJ2-7 | TRBV27 | NA | NA
TGTGCCAGCAGTCTGACAGGGAGCGGCACCGGGGAGCTGTTTTTT | CASSLTGSGTGELFF | TRBJ2-2 | TRBV28 | many | TRBD1
TGCGCCAGCAGCCCCCCCTTAGTCGGCGAGCAGTACTTC | CASSPPLVGEQYF | TRBJ2-7 | TRBV5-1 | NA | NA
TGTGCCAGCAGCCACAGATGGGTCTCTGGAAACACCATATATTTT | CASSHRWVSGNTIYF | TRBJ1-3 | TRBV5-6 | few | NA
TGTGCCAGCAGTTACCGACAGGGGAGTCAGCCCCAGCATTTT | CASSYRQGSQPQHF | TRBJ1-5 | TRBV6-6 | NA | TRBD1
TGTGCCAGTAAAAGGCAGGGGTCCCTTATGAACACTGAAGCTTTCTTT | CASKRQGSLMNTEAFF | TRBJ1-1 | TRBV19 | few | NA
TGCGCCAGCAGGCAAACGCCGACTAGCGGAACCTACAATGAGCAGTTCTTC | CASRQTPTSGTYNEQFF | TRBJ2-1 | TRBV5-1 | NA | TRBD2
TGCGCCAGCAGCTTGGGCTATGGTGAGACCCAGTACTTC | CASSLGYGETQYF | TRBJ2-5 | TRBV5-1 | many | NA
TGCGCCAGCAGCCCGACGGGACAGTTCTACGAGCAGTACTTC | CASSPTGQFYEQYF | TRBJ2-7 | TRBV5-1 | NA | TRBD1
TGTGCCAGCAGGCCCGGGACAGGGGGCAGAACCGGGGAGCTGTTTTTT | CASRPGTGGRTGELFF | TRBJ2-2 | TRBV27 | NA | TRBD1
TGTGCCAGCATAGGGGGTAACACCGGGGAGCTGTTTTTT | CASIGGNTGELFF | TRBJ2-2 | TRBV2 | NA | NA
TGTGCCAGCAGCTTAGGTCCCGGGGGGGCCAGAGGAGAGACCCAGTACTTC | CASSLGPGGARGETQYF | TRBJ2-5 | TRBV7-2 | few | TRBD2
TGTGCCAGCAGCGCTAACGGACAGAGTGAAGCTTTCTTT | CASSANGQSEAFF | TRBJ1-1 | TRBV9 | many | NA
TGCGCCAGCAGCTCGACTAGCGGGAGTGCTTCTTTTTCCTACAATGAGCAGTTCTTC | CASSSTSGSASFSYNEQFF | TRBJ2-1 | TRBV5-1 | NA | TRBD2
TGTGCCAGCAGTGATAGGGGCGGAGGGAGCACTGAAGCTTTCTTT | CASSDRGGGSTEAFF | TRBJ1-1 | TRBV2 | few | NA
TGTGCCAGCAGCAAAGTTGGACAGGGGGAACAAAAACTGTTTTTT | CASSKVGQGEQKLFF | TRBJ1-4 | TRBV21-1 | NA | NA
TGTGCCAGCCAACAGGGGGCCTATGGCTACACCTTC | CASQQGAYGYTF | TRBJ1-2 | TRBV2 | NA | TRBD1
TGTGCCAGTAGTAACCCGGGGTTCTCAGGGGCCAACGTCCTGACTTTC | CASSNPGFSGANVLTF | TRBJ2-6 | TRBV19 | NA | NA
TGTGCCAGCAAGGAATCGGGGGGCTGGGAGACCCAGTACTTC | CASKESGGWETQYF | TRBJ2-5 | TRBV28 | many | NA
TGCGCCAGCAGCTTGGGCGATAATTCACCCCTCCACTTT | CASSLGDNSPLHF | TRBJ1-6 | TRBV5-1 | NA | NA
TGTGCCAGCGGGAGCCTGACGGGGGGACACAATGAGCAGTTCTTC | CASGSLTGGHNEQFF | TRBJ2-1 | TRBV9 | NA | TRBD2
TGTGCCAGCAGCTTAGAGGTCAGGGTGGCGACCCAGTACTTC | CASSLEVRVATQYF | TRBJ2-5 | TRBV7-2 | NA | NA
TGTGCCAGCAGCTTGGGCTTTTCCTACGAGCAGTACTTC | CASSLGFSYEQYF | TRBJ2-7 | TRBV11-3 | NA | NA
TGCGCCAGCAGCTTGGCCGGTAGCGGCTCCTACGAGCAGTACTTC | CASSLAGSGSYEQYF | TRBJ2-7 | TRBV5-1 | few | NA
TGTGCCAGCAGTGGGACAGGGGGCGTCGAGCAGTACTTC | CASSGTGGVEQYF | TRBJ2-7 | TRBV2 | NA | TRBD1
TGTGCCAGCAGCCTGCGACAGGGGGTAGAGAATGAGCAGTTCTTC | CASSLRQGVENEQFF | TRBJ2-1 | TRBV11-2 | many | TRBD1
TGCGCCAGCAGCCAAGATTTAGGGAGCGAGCAGTACTTC | CASSQDLGSEQYF | TRBJ2-7 | TRBV4-3 | many | NA
TGTGCCAGCAGTTACCGATACAGGGTCGGCTCCTACGAGCAGTACTTC | CASSYRYRVGSYEQYF | TRBJ2-7 | TRBV6-5 | NA | NA
TGTGCCAGCAGTTTCGGAGAGACCCAGTACTTC | CASSFGETQYF | TRBJ2-5 | TRBV6-5 | NA | NA
TGTGCCAGCAGCTTAGGCTCCATCCGGGCAGATACGCAGTATTTT | CASSLGSIRADTQYF | TRBJ2-3 | TRBV7-2 | few | NA
TGTGCCAGCAGCTTCATGACAGGGGCCCTCTACGAGCAGTACTTC | CASSFMTGALYEQYF | TRBJ2-7 | TRBV7-2 | NA | TRBD1
TGTGCTAGTGGTTTGTCGGGGGACCTTCAGTACTTC | CASGLSGDLQYF | TRBJ2-7 | TRBV12-5 | few | NA
TGTGCCAGCAGCTTAAACGGGGGGGCCCAAGAGACCCAGTACTTC | CASSLNGGAQETQYF | TRBJ2-5 | TRBV7-2 | NA | TRBD2
TGCAGCGTTCAAAAAAACCAACAGGGTGGCTATGGCTACACCTTC | CSVQKNQQGGYGYTF | TRBJ1-2 | TRBV29-1 | NA | NA
TGTGCCAGCAGGGAAACAGGGACTAATGAAAAACTGTTTTTT | CASRETGTNEKLFF | TRBJ1-4 | TRBV6-5 | NA | NA
TGTGCCAGCAGCTTAACCAGCGGCCTATACAATGAGCAGTTCTTC | CASSLTSGLYNEQFF | TRBJ2-1 | TRBV7-3 | few | NA
TGTGCCATCAGTCACGGGGAGGCCAACTATGGCTACACCTTC | CAISHGEANYGYTF | TRBJ1-2 | TRBV10-3 | NA | NA
TGTGCCAGTAGTTCCGCGGCTAGCGGGGAGTACGAGCAGTACTTC | CASSSAASGEYEQYF | TRBJ2-7 | TRBV19 | NA | TRBD2
TGCGCCAGCAGCGCGGACAGGGTTTTGGATTCACCCCTCCACTTT | CASSADRVLDSPLHF | TRBJ1-6 | TRBV5-1 | many | TRBD1
TGTGCCAGAACACCGGGGGCTCGGGGGGTGAAGCATTTT | CARTPGARGVKHF | TRBJ1-5 | TRBV9 | few | NA
TGTGCCACCAGCAGAGATTATGGAGCAGCCTACGAGCAGTACTTC | CATSRDYGAAYEQYF | TRBJ2-7 | TRBV15 | few | NA
TGCAGTGCTAGCGAGGACAGGAGATTCACCTTC | CSASEDRRFTF | TRBJ1-2 | TRBV20-1 | few | TRBD1
TGTGCCAGCAGCTGGGGGGAGGTGAACACTGAAGCTTTCTTT | CASSWGEVNTEAFF | TRBJ1-1 | TRBV7-2 | few | NA
TGTGCCAGCAGCCCCTTATACGGGGATTCTTCACCCCTCCACTTT | CASSPLYGDSSPLHF | TRBJ1-6 | TRBV7-8 | NA | NA
TGTGCCAGCAGTCCTAAGAGGACAGGCTGGGGCAATCAGCCCCAGCATTTT | CASSPKRTGWGNQPQHF | TRBJ1-5 | TRBV27 | NA | TRBD1
TGTGCCAGCAGCTTCTTGCGGGGTGCCTACAATGAGCAGTTCTTC | CASSFLRGAYNEQFF | TRBJ2-1 | TRBV11-2 | NA | NA
TGTGCCAGCAGCCCGGACAGGGATCAGCCCCAGCATTTT | CASSPDRDQPQHF | TRBJ1-5 | TRBV7-2 | few | TRBD1
TGTGCCAGCAGATTGGAGGGGTTAGGCTATGGCTACACCTTC | CASRLEGLGYGYTF | TRBJ1-2 | TRBV2 | few | NA